The present T cell receptor beta chain was sequenced within a study of blood T cell repertoires in COVID-19. Participant-given clinical history determined each cohort assignment. How the authors handled the data: Amplification from reference gene primers served as the basis for estimated nucleated cell counts. Libraries were prepared by immunoSEQ multiplex PCR; TCRdb keeps only in-frame clonotypes and omits some of them. V, J and clone size reflect that table, while D and trimming were determined from the DNA. The sample records 250,000 to 350,000 clones, 87% being singletons. Trimming removed 11 bases from V and 4 bases from J, with 12 bases in between. CDR1 ENHRY and CDR2 SYGVKD come from the germline V gene. The CDR3 loop spans 12 amino acids.

The chain has TRBV10-3 and TRBJ2-1, with D perhaps matching TRBD2 (6 bases). Sequenced: PBMCs or T cells enriched from blood (not recorded which). This TCR came from a woman younger than 30 who had recovered from COVID-19. The CDR3: CACGDSYNEQFF. DNA of the CDR3: TGTGCCTGTGGGGACTCGTACAATGAGCAGTTCTTC.